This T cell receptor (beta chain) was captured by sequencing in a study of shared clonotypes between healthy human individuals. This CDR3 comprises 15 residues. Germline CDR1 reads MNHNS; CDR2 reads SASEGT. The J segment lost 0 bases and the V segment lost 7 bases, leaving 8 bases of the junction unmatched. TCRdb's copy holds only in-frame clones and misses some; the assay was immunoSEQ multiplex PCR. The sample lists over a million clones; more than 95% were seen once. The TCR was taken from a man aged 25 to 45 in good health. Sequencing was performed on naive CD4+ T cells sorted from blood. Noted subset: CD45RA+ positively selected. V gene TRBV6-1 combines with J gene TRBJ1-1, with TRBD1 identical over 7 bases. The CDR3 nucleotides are TGTGCCAGCAACAGGGACAGAAACATGAACACTGAAGCTTTCTTT. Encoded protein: CASNRDRNMNTEAFF.